Each of the 23 T cell receptor beta chains below was sequenced from the same sample in a study of early T cells in non-severe SARS-CoV-2 infection. TCRdb re-derived calls from the 5' RACE reads in MiXCR, one entry per CDR3 protein. The data show tens of thousands of distinct CDR3 sequences, roughly 5.7% seen once. Sequenced material: whole blood. These receptors were taken from an adult who was a healthcare worker with PCR-confirmed SARS-CoV-2 infection or an uninfected control (not recorded which).

This clonotype was recorded at least ten times. V and J are TRBV12-3 or TRBV12-4 and TRBJ2-5, with 12 bases lining up with TRBD2. There are 17 residues in the CDR3. V was clipped by 6 bases and J by 6 bases; unmatched bases: 14. CDR3 coding DNA: TGTGCCAGCAGCCAAGGCCAGACTAGCGGGAGCTTGAAGACCCAGTACTTC. Its protein is CASSQGQTSGSLKTQYF.

This clonotype was recorded a few times. The chain recombines TRBV20-1 with TRBJ1-5, with TRBD1 matching 7 bases. CDR1 is DFQATT, CDR2 SNEGSKA, per germline (reference sequence). V trimming: 5 bases; J trimming: 1 base; junction bases outside the gene matches: 5. This CDR3 region has 14 residues. The CDR3 spells CSAFRTGSNQPQHF. CDR3 DNA: TGCAGTGCTTTCCGGACAGGAAGCAATCAGCCCCAGCATTTT.

CDR3 nucleotide sequence: TGTGCCAGCAGTTCGGGTACGTGGGATGCAGATACGCAGTATTTT. It translates to CASSSGTWDADTQYF. The chain couples TRBV12-3 or TRBV12-4 to TRBJ2-3; D gene ambiguous. V was trimmed by 4 bases and J by 4 bases, leaving 15 bases between them. The CDR3 has 15 residues.

This clonotype has ten or more counts. The chain couples TRBV7-2 to TRBJ1-1; weak D call: TRBD1 (6 bases). The V gene lost 5 bases and the J gene lost 4 bases, with 17 bases spanning the gap. Germline V gene sequence: CDR1 SGHTA, CDR2 FQGNSA. This CDR3 has 15 amino acids. Written as DNA, the CDR3 is TGTGCCAGCAGCGTCGAGGGGGGGCGCCCCACTGAAGCTTTCTTT. Encoded protein: CASSVEGGRPTEAFF.

The sample holds many counts of this clonotype. Here the CDR3 DNA reads TGTGCCAGCAGGGACCTTGACAGCCAAAGCACTGAAGCTTTCTTT. Translating it yields CASRDLDSQSTEAFF. The V call is TRBV7-9, the J call TRBJ1-1, with D possibly matching TRBD1 (5 bases). This CDR3 region has 15 residues. CDR1 SEHNR and CDR2 FQNEAQ come from the germline V gene (reference sequence). V lost 6 bases to trimming and J lost 4 bases, with 18 bases between them.

This clonotype has at least ten counts. The chain links TRBV25-1 to TRBJ2-7, with TRBD2 matching 9 bases. CDR3 length: 15 residues. J gave up 7 bases and V 5 bases, and 12 bases lay outside the gene matches. CDR1 MGHDK and CDR2 SYGVNS come from the germline V gene. CDR3 nucleotides: TGTGCCAGCAGTCCTCCATTCCGGCTAGCGGGGGAGCAGTACTTC. Protein sequence: CASSPPFRLAGEQYF.

Comment on this clonotype: One base away lies a much larger clone, so this may be a sequencing read error. This sequence joins TRBV3-1 and TRBJ2-4; D may be TRBD2 (5 bases). The CDR3 spans 17 residues. The germline gives CDR1 LGHDT, CDR2 YNNKEL (reference sequence). The CDR3 region is CASSQDPGLRAKNNQYF. DNA for the CDR3: TGTGCCAGCAGCCAAGATCCCGGACTGAGAGCCAAAAACAATCAGTACTTC.

In this sample, this clonotype turned up many times. J is TRBJ2-4 and V is TRBV2, with 10 bases aligning to TRBD1. The CDR3 covers 16 residues. Germline CDR1 is SNHLY and CDR2 is FYNNEI. Trimming cost V 9 bases and J 1 base; bases outside gene matches: 9. CDR3 amino acids: CARKILDRGAKNIQYF. The CDR3 DNA reads TGTGCCAGAAAAATTTTGGACAGGGGGGCCAAAAACATTCAGTACTTC.

This clonotype was counted ten times or more. The chain couples TRBV28 to TRBJ1-6; possibly TRBD1 for D (5 bases). The CDR3 contains 15 residues. Looked up from germline, CDR1 is MDHEN and CDR2 is SYDVKM. Trimming pared 6 bases from V and 7 bases from J, leaving 16 bases between. The DNA for the CDR3 is TGTGCCAGCAGCCAGGAGGGGACGCTGAATTCACCCCTCCACTTT. Its protein is CASSQEGTLNSPLHF.

This clonotype is medium-sized by share. The chain employs TRBV6-1 and TRBJ2-7, with 9 bases aligning to TRBD1. Looked up from germline, CDR1 is MNHNS and CDR2 is SASEGT. The CDR3 sequence is 16 residues long. Unmatched junction bases numbered 9, after V lost 1 base and J lost 5 bases. This CDR3 is CASSEVPGQGLDEQYF. CDR3 coding DNA: TGTGCCAGCAGTGAAGTACCCGGACAGGGGCTAGACGAGCAGTACTTC.

The sample holds many counts of this clonotype. The chain employs TRBV2 and TRBJ2-1; 10 bases match TRBD1. Germline CDR1 and CDR2: SNHLY and FYNNEI. V trimming: 6 bases; J trimming: 7 bases; junction bases outside the gene matches: 6. The CDR3 length is 14 residues. The CDR3 is CASSAGQGVNEQFF. In nucleotides, the CDR3 is TGTGCCAGCAGCGCCGGACAGGGGGTTAATGAGCAGTTCTTC.

This clonotype occurred a few times. The V and J genes are TRBV9 and TRBJ2-7; D might be TRBD2 (6 bases). This CDR3 spans 14 amino acids. Trimming cost V 4 bases and J 2 bases, with 13 bases left between them. The germline gives CDR1 SGDLS, CDR2 YYNGEE. The CDR3 bases are TGTGCCAGCAGCCGGAGGGCCGAGACCTACGAGCAGTACTTC. Translation: CASSRRAETYEQYF. Supplemented by reference TRBV9 and TRBJ2-7, the full variable domain reads DSGVTQTPKHLITATGQRVTLRCSPRSGDLSVYWYQQSLDQGLQFLIQYYNGEERAKGNILERFSAQQFPDLHSELNLSSLELGDSALYFCASSRRAETYEQYFGPGTRLTVT.

This clonotype came up a few times. The chain has TRBV14 and TRBJ2-5; D unresolved. Germline V gene sequence: CDR1 SGHDN, CDR2 FVKESK. V was shortened by 3 bases and J by 6 bases, with 5 bases between the two germline ends. The CDR3 length is 11 residues. Here the CDR3 reads CASSHSKTQYF. CDR3 sequence (DNA): TGTGCCAGCAGCCACTCCAAGACCCAGTACTTC.

This clonotype was seen many times. The CDR3 reads CATSDSGREAIEQFF. CDR3 DNA: TGTGCCACCAGTGACTCCGGGAGGGAGGCAATTGAGCAGTTCTTC. This sequence joins TRBV24-1 and TRBJ2-1; 8 positions agree with TRBD2. This CDR3 has 15 amino acids. V lost 4 bases to trimming and J lost 9 bases; unmatched junction nucleotides: 10. Germline V CDR1 and CDR2: KGHDR, SFDVKD.

This clonotype showed up just a few times. The rearrangement joins TRBV6-2 or TRBV6-3 to TRBJ2-7; D gene ambiguous. Trimming took off 6 bases at V and 5 bases at J, with 17 bases between the two ends. The germline CDR1 and CDR2 sequences are MNHEY and SVGEGT. The CDR3 loop spans 14 amino acids. The CDR3 DNA reads TGTGCCAGCAGCTCCGGCGATACCGTCGACGAGCAGTACTTC. It encodes CASSSGDTVDEQYF.

This clonotype was seen a few times. J is TRBJ1-1 and V is TRBV28; the D is unclear. This CDR3 has 11 amino acids. Looked up from germline, CDR1 is MDHEN and CDR2 is SYDVKM. Trimming cost V 7 bases and J 4 bases, with 7 bases left between them. The CDR3 is CASISTTEAFF. In DNA form, the CDR3 reads TGTGCCAGCATAAGCACCACTGAAGCTTTCTTT. The variable domain in full, with the rest retrieved from reference TRBV28 and TRBJ1-1, is DVKVTQSSRYLVKRTGEKVFLECVQDMDHENMFWYRQDPGLGLRLIYFSYDVKMKEKGDIPEGYSVSREKKERFSLILESASTNQTSMYLCASISTTEAFFGQGTRLTVV.

This clonotype is medium-sized within its sample. V usage is TRBV12-3 or TRBV12-4 and J usage is TRBJ2-7, with 7 bases that match TRBD1. The length of the CDR3 is 13 residues. V was clipped by 4 bases and J by 12 bases; unmatched bases: 12. The CDR3 DNA reads as TGTGCCAGCAGTTCGTACAGGGGAATGATGAGGTACTTC. The encoded protein is CASSSYRGMMRYF.

This clonotype was counted at least ten times. The chain employs TRBV20-1 and TRBJ1-5, with 7 positions matching TRBD1. Losses at the gene ends were 3 bases for V and 1 base for J; bases not matched to a gene: 6. Germline V gene sequence: CDR1 DFQATT, CDR2 SNEGSKA (reference sequence). CDR3 length: 15 amino acids. CDR3 region: CSASRQGGSNQPQHF. As DNA, the CDR3 is TGCAGTGCTAGCCGACAGGGAGGGAGCAATCAGCCCCAGCATTTT.

This clonotype was counted at least ten times. The rearrangement links TRBV5-6 to TRBJ1-3, with D possibly being TRBD1 (6 bases). The CDR3 is 16 amino acids. Germline assignment: CDR1 SGHDT and CDR2 YYEEEE. With 1 base removed from V and 0 bases from J, the gap between germline ends came to 11 bases. The CDR3 DNA sequence: TGTGCCAGCAGCTTGTGGCAGGGGTTCTCTGGAAACACCATATATTTT. Its protein is CASSLWQGFSGNTIYF.

The V and J genes are TRBV25-1 and TRBJ2-2; D is ambiguous. This CDR3 region has 15 residues. The V end was cut by 1 base, the J end by 7 bases, with 13 bases between. CDR1 is MGHDK, CDR2 SYGVNS, per germline. The CDR3 sequence: CASSESPPSGGELFF. CDR3 DNA: TGTGCCAGCAGTGAATCCCCCCCTAGTGGCGGGGAGCTGTTTTTT. The whole variable domain, remainder taken from reference TRBV25-1 and TRBJ2-2, is EADIYQTPRYLVIGTGKKITLECSQTMGHDKMYWYQQDPGMELHLIHYSYGVNSTEKGDLSSESTVSRIRTEHFPLTLESARPSHTSQYLCASSESPPSGGELFFGEGSRLTVL.

The sample holds many counts of this clonotype. The genes are TRBV28 and TRBJ2-1; no reliable D call. The CDR3 totals 14 residues. The ends were cut back, 4 bases at V and 2 bases at J, with 9 bases in the middle. Germline lookup yields CDR1 MDHEN and CDR2 SYDVKM. CDR3 amino acids: CASSSPGAYNEQFF. The CDR3 DNA reads TGTGCCAGCAGTTCCCCCGGCGCCTACAATGAGCAGTTCTTC.

This clonotype was seen ten or more times. This chain uses TRBV15 with TRBJ2-6, with D uncertain. V dropped 3 bases and J dropped 0 bases, with 3 bases sitting between them. Germline loops: CDR1 LNHNV, CDR2 YYDKDF (reference sequence). The CDR3 covers 14 residues. The DNA of the CDR3 is TGTGCCACCAGCAGCCCCTCTGGGGCCAACGTCCTGACTTTC. Translation gives CATSSPSGANVLTF. The full variable domain, in which reference TRBV15 and TRBJ2-6 provide the parts outside the CDR3, is DAMVIQNPRYQVTQFGKPVTLSCSQTLNHNVMYWYQQKSSQAPKLLFHYYDKDFNNEADTPDNFQSRRPNTSFCFLDIRSPGLGDTAMYLCATSSPSGANVLTFGAGSRLTVL.

In this sample, this clonotype turned up many times. The CDR3 sequence is CASSPGGYRTFEQYF. The CDR3 nucleotides are TGTGCCAGCAGCCCGGGGGGCTACCGTACTTTCGAGCAGTACTTC. This chain uses TRBV11-2 with TRBJ2-7; D may be TRBD2 (7 bases). Trimming pared 5 bases from V and 6 bases from J, leaving 20 bases between. Germline values: CDR1 SGHAT, CDR2 FQNNGV. The CDR3 runs to 15 residues.